These 23 T cell receptor beta chains share one sample of origin, sequenced in a study of PD-1 blockade in classical Hodgkin lymphoma. With no exception, relapse followed autologous stem cell transplantation in all patients, and brentuximab vedotin exposure varied. Here immunoSEQ multiplex PCR was the method, and the copy in TCRdb shows in-frame clones only, minus some. The table has fewer than 100,000 clones, 80% to 95% seen once. The source was peripheral blood mononuclear cells (PBMCs), collected at baseline. These receptors were collected from a human donor with classical Hodgkin lymphoma.

This clone was counted only a few times. V is TRBV29-1 and J is TRBJ1-2, with D possibly being TRBD1 (6 bases). The CDR3 loop spans 14 amino acids. The germline gives CDR1 SQVTM, CDR2 ANQGSEA. V gave up 5 bases and J gave up 3 bases, with 16 bases separating them. The CDR3 sequence is CSVNSFRGDYGYTF. The CDR3 nucleotides are TGCAGCGTTAATTCCTTCAGGGGCGACTATGGCTACACCTTC.

V usage is TRBV10-2 and J usage is TRBJ2-6; D not certain. This CDR3 has 14 residues. Trimming cost V 2 bases and J 4 bases, with 6 bases left between them. Germline V gene data show CDR1 as WSHSY and CDR2 as SAAADI. The CDR3 reads CASSEGVGANVLTF. DNA of the CDR3: TGCGCCAGCAGTGAGGGGGTAGGGGCCAACGTCCTGACTTTC.

This rearrangement joins TRBV5-1 to TRBJ2-7; D possibly corresponds to TRBD2 (5 bases). Germline values: CDR1 SGHRS, CDR2 YFSETQ. V was trimmed by 3 bases and J by 9 bases, leaving 22 bases between them. The CDR3 consists of 15 residues. CDR3 loop: CASSSPGNEANVQYF. As DNA, the CDR3 is TGCGCCAGCAGCTCCCCGGGGAATGAGGCGAATGTGCAGTACTTC.

The chain has TRBV19 and TRBJ1-1; D possibly corresponds to TRBD1 (6 bases). The V and J ends lost 3 bases and 0 bases respectively, with 23 bases between them. The germline CDR1 and CDR2 sequences are LNHDA and SQIVND (reference sequence). The CDR3 is made up of 19 amino acids. For the CDR3, the DNA is TGTGCCAGTAGTATTTCGGTGGGAAGGGGGAAAAAGATGAACACTGAAGCTTTCTTT. It codes for CASSISVGRGKKMNTEAFF.

In its sample, this clone was seen a few times. V usage is TRBV9 and J usage is TRBJ2-5, with TRBD1 identical over 9 bases. J was trimmed by 6 bases and V by 3 bases; bases with no gene match: 6. Germline CDR1 SGDLS, CDR2 YYNGEE. The CDR3 consists of 14 residues. CDR3 nucleotides: TGTGCCAGCAGCGCCGGACAGGGGTTACAGACCCAGTACTTC. Residues: CASSAGQGLQTQYF.

The chain links TRBV29-1 to TRBJ2-1, with 9 nucleotides matching TRBD2. In germline, CDR1 is SQVTM, CDR2 ANQGSEA. V trimming: 2 bases; J trimming: 5 bases; junction bases outside the gene matches: 7. CDR3 size: 15 residues. CDR3 in DNA: TGCAGCGTTGAAATACGGCTAGCGGGAAACAATGAGCAGTTCTTC. It codes for CSVEIRLAGNNEQFF.

The chain combines TRBV30 with TRBJ2-3; D remains unclear. Germline CDR1 reads GTSNPN; CDR2 reads SVGIG (reference sequence). CDR3 length: 12 amino acids. Trimming pared 0 bases from V and 7 bases from J, leaving 8 bases between. CDR3 loop: CAWSVSDYTQYF. CDR3 nucleotide sequence: TGTGCCTGGAGTGTCTCCGATTATACGCAGTATTTT.

The CDR3 DNA follows: TGTGCCAGTAGCTATTCAGGGGGATCTAGCGGGAACACCGGGGAGCTGTTTTTT. Its translation: CASSYSGGSSGNTGELFF. This chain uses TRBV19 with TRBJ2-2; tentatively, D is TRBD1 or TRBD2 (7 bases each). Trimming stripped 6 bases from V and 1 base from J, with 21 bases between. The germline CDR1 and CDR2 sequences are LNHDA and SQIVND (reference sequence). There are 18 residues in the CDR3.

This chain connects TRBV30 to TRBJ1-5, with 8 positions matching TRBD1. The CDR3 runs to 16 residues. Germline CDR1 is GTSNPN and CDR2 is SVGIG (reference sequence). V trimming: 0 bases; J trimming: 2 bases; junction bases outside the gene matches: 6. The CDR3 region has the DNA TGTGCCTGGAGTGTATTGTCAGGGGGCTGCAATCAGCCCCAGCATTTT. Translating it yields CAWSVLSGGCNQPQHF.

V usage is TRBV5-1 and J usage is TRBJ2-1; perhaps TRBD2 as D (5 bases). The CDR3 totals 12 residues. Germline V gene sequence: CDR1 SGHRS, CDR2 YFSETQ. V was shortened by 0 bases and J by 10 bases, with 8 bases between the two germline ends. As DNA, the CDR3 is TGCGCCAGCAGCTTGGGGCCGGGGGAGCAGTTCTTC. This encodes CASSLGPGEQFF.

The chain is built from TRBV15 and TRBJ1-3, with D hard to call. Germline V gives CDR1 LNHNV, CDR2 YYDKDF (reference sequence). The CDR3 is 15 amino acids. Trimming took off 0 bases at V and 2 bases at J, with 8 bases between the two ends. The CDR3 region has the DNA TGTGCCACCAGCAGAGATCGCGCGGCTGGAAACACCATATATTTT. Translating it yields CATSRDRAAGNTIYF.

The CDR3, as DNA: TGCGCCAGCAGCCCGCTCCGTCCGATGATGGGAGACAATGAGCAGTTCTTC. As protein: CASSPLRPMMGDNEQFF. This chain joins TRBV5-1 and TRBJ2-1; tentatively, D is TRBD2 (5 bases). The germline V and J ends were trimmed by 4 bases and 5 bases, with 22 bases remaining between them. Germline CDR1 SGHRS, CDR2 YFSETQ. The CDR3 runs to 17 residues.

V usage is TRBV15 and J usage is TRBJ1-5; the D is unclear. The CDR3 runs 14 residues. The V gene's germline CDR1 is LNHNV and CDR2 YYDKDF (reference sequence). The V end was cut by 0 bases, the J end by 9 bases, with 12 bases between. CDR3 nucleotide sequence: TGTGCCACCAGCAGAGATCCTCTCTCCCTGCCCCAGCATTTT. This gives the protein CATSRDPLSLPQHF.

A remark on this clone: One junction end does not reproduce the germline sequence, and a read error may be involved. V and J are TRBV27 and TRBJ2-7; TRBD2 matches at 13 bases. The CDR3 loop spans 21 amino acids. The V gene's germline CDR1 is MNHEY and CDR2 SMNVEV (reference sequence). CDR3 residues: CASSFLASDLGGTSGTYGQYF. The CDR3 DNA reads as TGTGCCAGCAGTTTCCTTGCCTCGGACCTTGGGGGGACTAGCGGGACCTACGGGCAGTACTTC.

The CDR3 is CASRSGTVMANVLTF. CDR3 nucleotides: TGTGCCAGTAGGTCCGGGACAGTGATGGCCAACGTCCTGACTTTC. The V and J genes are TRBV19 and TRBJ2-6; 7 positions agree with TRBD1. The CDR3 is made up of 15 amino acids. After removal of 6 bases from V and 6 bases from J, the junction contained 8 bases not matched to a gene. Germline values: CDR1 LNHDA, CDR2 SQIVND (reference sequence).

The chain couples TRBV4-1 to TRBJ2-2; TRBD1 agrees at 8 bases. Trimming removed 1 base from V and 5 bases from J; junction bases left unmatched: 15. The CDR3 extends over 19 amino acids. CDR1 is MGHRA, CDR2 YSYEKL, per germline. The CDR3 sequence: CASSQVAGRQGLRTGELFF. The CDR3 DNA sequence: TGCGCCAGCAGCCAAGTCGCTGGACGACAGGGGCTACGGACCGGGGAGCTGTTTTTT.

This clone counts as medium-sized. The chain links TRBV7-2 to TRBJ2-7, with 11 bases fitting TRBD2. J gave up 2 bases and V 1 base, and 7 bases lay outside the gene matches. Germline assignment: CDR1 SGHTA and CDR2 FQGNSA. This CDR3 spans 17 amino acids. For the CDR3, the DNA is TGTGCCAGCAGCTTAGGTTCGACTAGCGGGACGGCCTACGAGCAGTACTTC. Its protein product is CASSLGSTSGTAYEQYF.

The chain is built from TRBV2 and TRBJ2-7; D uncertain. The CDR3 totals 12 residues. The ends were cut back, 6 bases at V and 4 bases at J, with 10 bases in the middle. Germline-derived CDR1 and CDR2 are SNHLY and FYNNEI. This CDR3 is CASRKVEYEQYF. The CDR3 nucleotides read TGTGCCAGCAGAAAGGTTGAATACGAGCAGTACTTC.

The chain uses TRBV7-9 and TRBJ1-3; D is ambiguous. The CDR3 is 14 residues long. V lost 8 bases and J 3 bases, leaving 14 bases between the germline ends. The germline gives CDR1 SEHNR, CDR2 FQNEAQ (reference sequence). CDR3: CASPDVLRGNTIYF. The CDR3 coding sequence is TGTGCCAGCCCAGACGTACTGCGTGGAAACACCATATATTTT.

The V gene is TRBV5-6, the J gene TRBJ2-1; D is uncertain. The CDR3 has 15 residues. V dropped 2 bases and J dropped 4 bases, with 13 bases sitting between them. Looked up from germline, CDR1 is SGHDT and CDR2 is YYEEEE. This CDR3 reads CASSLRDLTYNEQFF. For the CDR3, the DNA is TGTGCCAGCAGCTTAAGGGATCTTACGTACAATGAGCAGTTCTTC.

The gene calls are TRBV28 and TRBJ2-1; 11 bases agree with TRBD2. CDR1 and CDR2 (germline): MDHEN, SYDVKM. J was trimmed by 8 bases and V by 1 base; bases with no gene match: 7. This CDR3 is 16 amino acids long. The DNA of the CDR3 is TGTGCCAGCAGTTTATCTCGGACTAGCGGGCGCGATGAGCAGTTCTTC. Translating gives CASSLSRTSGRDEQFF.

In this sample, this clone turned up once. At one end, the junction sequence differs from germline, possibly due to a read error. The chain is built from TRBV11-2 and TRBJ2-1; TRBD1 or TRBD2 may be the D gene (5 bases each). The CDR3 covers 15 residues. Germline V CDR1 and CDR2: SGHAT, FQNNGV. The CDR3 loop reads CASSLEGRGVDEQFF. DNA of the CDR3: TGTGCCAGCAGCCTAGAAGGTAGGGGAGTGGATGAGCAGTTCTTC.

The chain uses TRBV4-1 and TRBJ2-1, with D unclear. CDR3 size: 15 residues. Trimming took off 1 base at V and 2 bases at J, with 9 bases between the two ends. CDR1 MGHRA and CDR2 YSYEKL come from the germline V gene. This CDR3 is CASSQAVAAYNEQFF. The CDR3 DNA reads TGCGCCAGCAGCCAAGCTGTGGCTGCCTACAATGAGCAGTTCTTC.